Here is one T cell receptor (beta chain) with its context. Its antigen is not identified. The data were taken from a study of CD8+ T cells in alopecia areata. Findings and limits, study-wide: Sequencing of scalp samples also includes resident alphabeta T cells from normal skin. TCR sharing across patients was less clear than in mice, possibly HLA-related.

cDNA prepared by RNA extraction and subsequent reverse transcription served as the template for sequencing. Assay: immunoSEQ multiplex PCR; the TCRdb copy retains only in-frame clones and omits some. Among some 150,000 clones listed, approximately 60% were seen once. PBMCs served as the source from which CD4+ and CD8+ T cells were sorted. Germline CDR1 is SQVTM and CDR2 is ANQGSEA. Trimming took off 6 bases at V and 3 bases at J, with 23 bases between the two ends. The CDR3 covers 16 residues. The TCR comes from a human donor in good health. Sample: CD8+ T cells sorted from blood. The chain uses TRBV29-1 and TRBJ1-2; no firm D call. The CDR3 here is CSVRSRMPTSYYGYTF. CDR3 in DNA: TGCAGCGTCCGATCCCGCATGCCTACAAGTTACTATGGCTACACCTTC.